This T cell receptor (beta chain) originates from a study of T-cell reconstitution after alpha-beta-depleted transplantation in children. Findings and caveats of the study: The study traced high day-60 TCRbeta diversity in some patients to surviving recipient T cells and thymic progenitors. Reportedly, alpha-beta T cells present about two months post-transplant originated from several hundred expanded clones of graft origin. After one year, T-cell counts and TCRbeta diversity mostly came from new T cells.

The CDR3 is 15 amino acids. The V gene lost 0 bases and the J gene lost 0 bases, with 5 bases spanning the gap. Per germline, CDR1 MNHEY and CDR2 SVGAGI. The TCRbeta library incorporated unique molecular identifiers. TCRdb used MiXCR to reprocess the PCR reads, holding one entry per CDR3 protein. The table shows around 110,000 distinct CDR3 sequences, with 10% occurring only once. This clonotype showed up just a few times. Antigen unknown. Sequencing was performed on PBMCs, taken before TCRalphabeta/CD19-depleted stem cell transplant. The TCR originated in a boy aged 2-15 years with acute lymphoblastic leukemia, due to receive a stem cell transplant. This chain connects TRBV6-5 to TRBJ1-4; no reliable D call. This CDR3 is CASSYSDPTNEKLFF. In DNA form, the CDR3 reads TGTGCCAGCAGTTACTCGGATCCAACTAATGAAAAACTGTTTTTT.